The 32 T cell receptor beta chains reported below all come from one sample, sequenced in a study of blood T cell repertoires in COVID-19. Produced via immunoSEQ multiplex PCR; TCRdb's table is partial and in-frame only. There are 120,000 to 150,000 clones in the sample; roughly 89% occur only once, and around 1.5% lies in the top ten. Source material: peripheral blood. These receptors all stem from a human donor in a cohort sampled during active COVID-19.

In its sample, this clone was seen once. The chain has TRBV19 and TRBJ2-5, with D tentatively TRBD2 (5 bases). The CDR3 covers 12 residues. The ends were cut back, 9 bases at V and 5 bases at J, with 13 bases in the middle. Per the germline V gene, CDR1 is LNHDA and CDR2 is SQIVND (reference sequence). The CDR3 bases are TGTGCCAGCGGGGTCCGGGCGGAGACCCAGTACTTC. This codes for CASGVRAETQYF.

The chain employs TRBV7-2 and TRBJ2-3; a weak D match, TRBD1 (6 bases). V gave up 6 bases and J gave up 4 bases, with 14 bases separating them. The CDR3 is made up of 14 amino acids. The germline V gene has CDR1 SGHTA and CDR2 FQGNSA. Here the CDR3 DNA reads TGTGCCAGCAGTTCGGAAACAGGGCCAGATACGCAGTATTTT. Its translation is CASSSETGPDTQYF.

This chain connects TRBV3-1 (or the pseudogene TRBV3-2) to TRBJ1-6, with D maybe TRBD1 (5 bases). CDR1 and CDR2 from the germline V gene are LGHDT and YNNKEL (reference sequence). The CDR3 totals 15 residues. Trimming pared 3 bases from V and 7 bases from J, leaving 13 bases between. The chain's CDR3 is CASSHAQGRNSPLHF. CDR3 bases: TGTGCCAGCAGCCATGCCCAGGGTAGGAATTCACCCCTCCACTTT.

The chain links TRBV5-1 to TRBJ1-2, with 10 bases matching TRBD1. Germline V gives CDR1 SGHRS, CDR2 YFSETQ. This CDR3 is built from 18 residues. Germline trimming cut 5 bases from V and 3 bases from J; bases unmatched to any gene: 16. The CDR3 bases are TGCGCCAGCAGTCAAAGACAGGGGGCTTTGTTGTTGGACTATGGCTACACCTTC. Its protein product is CASSQRQGALLLDYGYTF.

Regarding this clone: Germline and junction disagree at one end, which may indicate a read error. The chain links TRBV4-3 to TRBJ2-7, with TRBD1 matching 9 bases. The CDR3 contains 16 residues. In germline, CDR1 is LGHNA, CDR2 YSLEER. CDR3: CASSHLTGQGAYGQYF. CDR3 coding DNA: TGCGCCAGCAGCCACCTAACGGGACAGGGAGCCTACGGGCAGTACTTC.

The chain is built from TRBV4-3 and TRBJ1-1; no clear D. V was shortened by 0 bases and J by 4 bases, with 12 bases between the two germline ends. CDR3 length equals 15 residues. The V gene's germline CDR1 is LGHNA and CDR2 YSLEER. The CDR3 loop is CASSQDIGVLTEAFF. CDR3 nucleotide sequence: TGCGCCAGCAGCCAAGACATCGGGGTACTCACTGAAGCTTTCTTT.

The count of this clone is one. The chain carries TRBV19 and TRBJ2-7; a weak D match, TRBD2 (5 bases). This CDR3 region has 17 residues. CDR1 is LNHDA and CDR2 is SQIVND in the germline V gene (reference sequence). V shed 1 base and J shed 2 bases, with 18 bases lying between them. Here the CDR3 reads CASSIGGPTHIPYEQYF. In DNA, the CDR3 is TGTGCCAGTAGTATAGGAGGGCCAACACACATCCCCTACGAGCAGTACTTC. The variable domain in full, completed from reference TRBV19 and TRBJ2-7, reads DGGITQSPKYLFRKEGQNVTLSCEQNLNHDAMYWYRQDPGQGLRLIYYSQIVNDFQKGDIAEGYSVSREKKESFPLTVTSAQKNPTAFYLCASSIGGPTHIPYEQYFGPGTRLTVT.

The genes are TRBV19 and TRBJ1-2; no definite D call. CDR1 is LNHDA, CDR2 SQIVND, per germline (reference sequence). The CDR3 extends over 14 amino acids. V lost 0 bases and J 4 bases, leaving 9 bases between the germline ends. DNA for the CDR3: TGTGCCAGTAGTATAGAACGGTCTCGCTATGGCTACACCTTC. Protein: CASSIERSRYGYTF.

This rearrangement joins TRBV9 to TRBJ1-4; 8 positions match TRBD1. This CDR3 has 16 residues. The V gene's germline CDR1 is SGDLS and CDR2 YYNGEE. V shed 0 bases and J 7 bases; nucleotides not matched to a gene: 8. Written as DNA, the CDR3 is TGTGCCAGCAGCGTAGAGGACAGGGTGGGGAGTGAAAAACTGTTTTTT. Protein sequence: CASSVEDRVGSEKLFF. The variable domain in full, with the rest retrieved from reference TRBV9 and TRBJ1-4, is DSGVTQTPKHLITATGQRVTLRCSPRSGDLSVYWYQQSLDQGLQFLIQYYNGEERAKGNILERFSAQQFPDLHSELNLSSLELGDSALYFCASSVEDRVGSEKLFFGSGTQLSVL.

DNA of the CDR3: TGTGCCAGCTCACCCGGGACAGGGGGCGCGAACACTGAAGCTTTCTTT. It encodes CASSPGTGGANTEAFF. The J gene is TRBJ1-1, the V gene TRBV18; 12 nucleotides agree with TRBD1. The J segment lost 1 base and the V segment lost 3 bases, leaving 3 bases of the junction unmatched. The CDR3 runs to 16 residues. Germline loops: CDR1 KGHSH, CDR2 LQKENI.

In its sample, this clone was seen a few times. CDR3 residues: CASSLSGGNSSPLHF. As DNA, the CDR3 is TGTGCCAGCAGCCTAAGCGGGGGTAATAGTTCACCCCTCCACTTT. The rearrangement joins TRBV7-9 to TRBJ1-6; perhaps TRBD1 as D (5 bases). Trimming shortened V by 5 bases and J by 9 bases, and 17 bases separated the two germline ends. The CDR3 sequence is 15 residues long. Germline V CDR1 and CDR2: SEHNR, FQNEAQ (reference sequence). Drawing the rest from reference TRBV7-9 and TRBJ1-6, the complete variable domain is DTGVSQNPRHKITKRGQNVTFRCDPISEHNRLYWYRQTLGQGPEFLTYFQNEAQLEKSRLLSDRFSAERPKGSFSTLEIQRTEQGDSAMYLCASSLSGGNSSPLHFGNGTRLTVT.

The chain has TRBV5-1 and TRBJ2-3; 7 bases align to TRBD1. Germline V lookup: CDR1 SGHRS, CDR2 YFSETQ. With V trimmed by 2 bases and J by 1 base, 4 bases remained unmatched. The CDR3 length is 15 residues. The CDR3 DNA reads as TGCGCCAGCAGCTTCAGACAGGGTCGCACAGATACGCAGTATTTT. As protein: CASSFRQGRTDTQYF.

The V call is TRBV10-3, the J call TRBJ1-1, with D possibly TRBD1 on 5 matching bases. The CDR3 totals 16 residues. V lost 5 bases and J 4 bases, leaving 20 bases between the germline ends. Germline CDR1 ENHRY, CDR2 SYGVKD. CDR3 nucleotides: TGTGCCATCAGTTTCGGTTCGTGGGACGGGGGCACTGAAGCTTTCTTT. Translation: CAISFGSWDGGTEAFF.

The genes are TRBV4-3 and TRBJ2-2, with 7 bases aligning to TRBD1. The germline V gene encodes CDR1 LGHNA and CDR2 YSLEER. V gave up 0 bases and J gave up 12 bases; unmatched junction bases: 7. The CDR3 runs 14 residues. The chain's CDR3 is CASSQEGTGVQLFF. The CDR3 region has the DNA TGCGCCAGCAGCCAAGAAGGTACAGGGGTTCAGCTGTTTTTT.

J is TRBJ2-1 and V is TRBV7-2, with TRBD2 identical over 13 bases. The germline V gene encodes CDR1 SGHTA and CDR2 FQGNSA. V trimming: 4 bases; J trimming: 15 bases; junction bases outside the gene matches: 9. The CDR3 runs to 14 residues. This CDR3 reads CASSYTSGGAVLFF. CDR3 DNA: TGTGCCAGCAGCTACACTAGCGGGGGGGCCGTTCTGTTCTTC.

V usage is TRBV7-8 and J usage is TRBJ2-2; 10 nucleotides align to TRBD1. This CDR3 spans 16 amino acids. After removal of 5 bases from V and 7 bases from J, the junction contained 10 bases not matched to a gene. Per germline, CDR1 SGHVS and CDR2 FQNEAQ. The CDR3 DNA follows: TGTGCCAGCAGCACCCGGACAGGGGGTTATGTCGGGGAGCTGTTTTTT. Protein: CASSTRTGGYVGELFF.

The chain has TRBV19 and TRBJ2-3; TRBD2 is a possible D gene (7 bases). CDR3 size: 13 residues. Germline-derived CDR1 and CDR2 are LNHDA and SQIVND (reference sequence). Trimming took 3 bases from V and 4 from J, leaving 8 bases between them. The CDR3 region is CASSMGGPDTQYF. DNA for the CDR3: TGTGCCAGTAGTATGGGGGGGCCAGATACGCAGTATTTT. The complete variable domain, with remaining parts taken from reference TRBV19 and TRBJ2-3, reads DGGITQSPKYLFRKEGQNVTLSCEQNLNHDAMYWYRQDPGQGLRLIYYSQIVNDFQKGDIAEGYSVSREKKESFPLTVTSAQKNPTAFYLCASSMGGPDTQYFGPGTRLTVL.

The gene calls are TRBV5-1 and TRBJ1-4; no definite D call. CDR1 and CDR2 (germline): SGHRS, YFSETQ. The CDR3 contains 14 residues. V was cut by 0 bases and J by 3 bases, with 6 bases left in between. DNA for the CDR3: TGCGCCAGCAGCTTGGGGGCAGCTAATGAAAAACTGTTTTTT. As protein: CASSLGAANEKLFF. Drawing the rest from reference TRBV5-1 and TRBJ1-4, the complete variable domain is KAGVTQTPRYLIKTRGQQVTLSCSPISGHRSVSWYQQTPGQGLQFLFEYFSETQRNKGNFPGRFSGRQFSNSRSEMNVSTLELGDSALYLCASSLGAANEKLFFGSGTQLSVL.

V and J are TRBV9 and TRBJ2-3; D remains ambiguous. Looked up from germline, CDR1 is SGDLS and CDR2 is YYNGEE. The V end lost 4 bases, the J end lost 2 bases, and 8 bases lay between the germline ends. The length of the CDR3 is 13 residues. In nucleotides, the CDR3 is TGTGCCAGCAGCCCCGAGCTCACAGATACGCAGTATTTT. Its translation is CASSPELTDTQYF.

This chain links TRBV6-5 with TRBJ1-1; TRBD1 matches 10 bases. The ends lost 0 bases at V and 4 bases at J; junction bases unmatched: 5. The CDR3 is 16 residues long. Germline CDR1 reads MNHEY; CDR2 reads SVGAGI. CDR3 residues: CASSYSTGGGSTEAFF. As DNA, the CDR3 is TGTGCCAGCAGTTACTCGACAGGGGGCGGGAGCACTGAAGCTTTCTTT.

V and J are TRBV10-3 and TRBJ1-2, with TRBD1 as a possible D gene (6 bases). Per germline, CDR1 ENHRY and CDR2 SYGVKD. This CDR3 is 13 amino acids long. The V end was cut by 0 bases, the J end by 7 bases, with 9 bases between. CDR3 amino acids: CAISESKQGGYTF. CDR3 bases: TGTGCCATCAGTGAGTCGAAACAGGGTGGCTACACCTTC.

The chain's CDR3 is CASKRDTPPEKLFF. DNA for the CDR3: TGTGCCAGCAAGAGGGACACTCCCCCGGAAAAACTGTTTTTT. V and J are TRBV6-5 and TRBJ1-4; a possible D gene is TRBD1 (6 bases). The CDR3 contains 14 residues. Germline loops: CDR1 MNHEY, CDR2 SVGAGI. The germline V and J ends were trimmed by 7 bases and 8 bases, with 17 bases remaining between them.

This clone was seen once. The gene calls are TRBV4-3 and TRBJ2-3, with D unresolved. The CDR3 runs to 14 residues. V lost 1 base and J lost 4, with 9 bases in between. Germline CDR1 LGHNA, CDR2 YSLEER. CDR3 coding DNA: TGCGCCAGCAGCCAAGGTACCCGCGCAGATACGCAGTATTTT. Its protein is CASSQGTRADTQYF.

CDR3 amino acids: CATLEETGGHYGYTF. The CDR3 coding sequence is TGTGCCACGCTGGAGGAGACAGGGGGCCACTATGGCTACACCTTC. V is TRBV6-5 and J is TRBJ1-2; 10 nucleotides line up with TRBD1. The CDR3 extends over 15 amino acids. The germline CDR1 and CDR2 sequences are MNHEY and SVGAGI. Trimming at V came to 10 bases and at J to 3 bases, leaving 11 bases not matched to a gene.

The rearrangement joins TRBV9 to TRBJ2-7, with 10 bases fitting TRBD1. With V trimmed by 0 bases and J by 5 bases, 5 bases remained unmatched. Germline V gene data show CDR1 as SGDLS and CDR2 as YYNGEE. The CDR3 spans 15 residues. The CDR3 bases are TGTGCCAGCAGCGTAGGTGGGACAGGGGTCCACGAGCAGTACTTC. It translates to CASSVGGTGVHEQYF. The whole variable domain, filled in from reference TRBV9 and TRBJ2-7, reads DSGVTQTPKHLITATGQRVTLRCSPRSGDLSVYWYQQSLDQGLQFLIQYYNGEERAKGNILERFSAQQFPDLHSELNLSSLELGDSALYFCASSVGGTGVHEQYFGPGTRLTVT.

This chain uses TRBV6-5 with TRBJ1-2; TRBD1 agrees at 8 bases. The CDR3 loop spans 13 amino acids. Trimming at V came to 6 bases and at J to 8 bases, leaving 8 bases not matched to a gene. Germline CDR1 reads MNHEY; CDR2 reads SVGAGI. The CDR3 DNA reads as TGTGCCAGCAGCGAGGACAGGGTGGACGGCTACACCTTC. Its protein is CASSEDRVDGYTF.

The CDR3 coding sequence is TGTGCCAGCAGTTATCGCAGGGGAAACACTGAAGCTTTCTTT. As protein: CASSYRRGNTEAFF. The chain joins TRBV6-6 to TRBJ1-1; tentative D call: TRBD1 (6 bases). V gave up 3 bases and J gave up 2 bases, with 10 bases separating them. The CDR3 has 14 residues. Germline assignment: CDR1 MNHNY and CDR2 SVGAGI (reference sequence).

This clone was detected only once. This chain links TRBV20-1 with TRBJ2-1; 10 bases align to TRBD2. This CDR3 has 16 residues. The V segment lost 3 bases and the J segment 1 base; nucleotides outside the gene matches: 6. Germline V gene lookup returns CDR1 DFQATT and CDR2 SNEGSKA (reference sequence). The CDR3 is CSASGSGGFSYNEQFF. In nucleotides, the CDR3 is TGCAGTGCTAGTGGTAGCGGGGGGTTTTCCTACAATGAGCAGTTCTTC.

V gene TRBV28 combines with J gene TRBJ2-7; D gene uncertain. This CDR3 is 12 amino acids long. The ends were cut back, 5 bases at V and 9 bases at J, with 14 bases in the middle. Germline CDR1 and CDR2: MDHEN and SYDVKM. CDR3 sequence (DNA): TGTGCCAGCAGTCTGCGCCGTATTAGGCAGTACTTC. Translated: CASSLRRIRQYF.

The J gene is TRBJ1-2, the V gene TRBV6-5; the D is unclear. V gave up 5 bases and J gave up 4 bases, with 17 bases separating them. CDR3 length: 15 amino acids. CDR1 MNHEY and CDR2 SVGAGI come from the germline V gene. This CDR3 reads CASSRTGKASYGYTF. The CDR3 region has the DNA TGTGCCAGCAGTAGAACCGGGAAGGCTAGCTATGGCTACACCTTC.

The chain recombines TRBV5-1 with TRBJ1-1, with TRBD1 identical over 7 bases. The CDR3 runs 15 residues. Germline V gene sequence: CDR1 SGHRS, CDR2 YFSETQ. The V gene end was trimmed by 4 bases and the J gene end by 6 bases; junction bases not matched to a gene: 12. Written as DNA, the CDR3 is TGCGCCAGCAGCCCGATTACCACAGGGGACGCTGAAGCTTTCTTT. As protein: CASSPITTGDAEAFF.

V and J are TRBV7-2 and TRBJ1-3, with 8 bases fitting TRBD1. The CDR3 runs to 16 residues. V was pared by 4 bases and J by 0 bases, with 5 bases of the junction left unmatched. Germline lookup yields CDR1 SGHTA and CDR2 FQGNSA. The CDR3 spells CASSYKTGVSGNTIYF. The DNA of the CDR3 is TGTGCCAGCAGCTACAAGACAGGGGTCTCTGGAAACACCATATATTTT.